These T cell receptor beta chains were read from a single sample in a study of long-term antiretroviral therapy in people with HIV. Clones were read by immunoSEQ multiplex PCR, and TCRdb kept only the in-frame ones, dropping some. The profile shows tens of thousands of clones, 75% to 90% of them singletons. Sample: unsorted PBMCs, taken 0.3 years after starting antiretroviral therapy. The receptor set was obtained from a man aged 40-49 years with HIV. Each CDR3 is given with its conserved first and last residue. The D gene is left open where the match is weak. Clone size is stated in some rows and not others, as once, few, many or a class when expanded.

J gene: TRBJ1-2
D gene: NA
clone size: NA
V gene: TRBV28
CDR3 protein: CASTSSNYGYTF
CDR3 DNA: TGTGCCAGCACGTCCTCGAACTATGGCTACACCTTC

J gene: TRBJ2-7
D gene: NA
clone size: NA
V gene: TRBV7-9
CDR3 protein: CASSTLEVEQYF
CDR3 DNA: TGTGCCAGCAGTACCTTAGAGGTCGAGCAGTACTTC

J gene: TRBJ2-3
D gene: TRBD1
clone size: NA
V gene: TRBV19
CDR3 protein: CASSSWTGATDTQYF
CDR3 DNA: TGTGCCAGTAGTTCCTGGACAGGGGCCACAGATACGCAGTATTTT

J gene: TRBJ1-1
D gene: NA
clone size: NA
V gene: TRBV5-6
CDR3 protein: CASSLKANTEAFF
CDR3 DNA: TGTGCCAGCAGCTTGAAGGCGAACACTGAAGCTTTCTTT

J gene: TRBJ1-5
D gene: NA
clone size: NA
V gene: TRBV9
CDR3 protein: CASSSTASNQPQHF
CDR3 DNA: TGTGCCAGCAGCTCGACGGCTAGCAATCAGCCCCAGCATTTT

J gene: TRBJ1-2
D gene: NA
clone size: NA
V gene: TRBV19
CDR3 protein: CASSIRQLYGYTF
CDR3 DNA: TGTGCCAGTAGTATTAGACAGCTCTATGGCTACACCTTC

J gene: TRBJ1-6
D gene: NA
clone size: once
V gene: TRBV7-6
CDR3 protein: CASSLADYNSPPHF
CDR3 DNA: TGTGCCAGCAGCTTAGCCGATTATAATTCACCCCCCCACTTT

J gene: TRBJ2-7
D gene: TRBD2
clone size: NA
V gene: TRBV4-3
CDR3 protein: CASSLGSGRVDEQYF
CDR3 DNA: TGCGCCAGCAGCCTAGGGAGCGGGAGGGTCGACGAGCAGTACTTC

J gene: TRBJ2-7
D gene: TRBD1
clone size: few
V gene: TRBV11-2
CDR3 protein: CASSLGAGGIYEQYF
CDR3 DNA: TGTGCCAGCAGCTTAGGAGCAGGGGGCATATACGAGCAGTACTTC

J gene: TRBJ2-1
D gene: TRBD2
clone size: NA
V gene: TRBV7-7
CDR3 protein: CASSLVSGGGISEQFF
CDR3 DNA: TGTGCTAGCAGCTTAGTGAGCGGGGGCGGGATTAGTGAGCAGTTCTTC

J gene: TRBJ2-1
D gene: TRBD2
clone size: NA
V gene: TRBV11-3
CDR3 protein: CASSLVGTSPGEQFF
CDR3 DNA: TGTGCCAGCAGCTTAGTTGGGACTAGCCCCGGTGAGCAGTTCTTC

J gene: TRBJ1-4
D gene: NA
clone size: NA
V gene: TRBV28
CDR3 protein: CASSSPPNEKLFF
CDR3 DNA: TGTGCCAGCAGTTCTCCCCCTAATGAAAAACTGTTTTTT

J gene: TRBJ1-1
D gene: TRBD1
clone size: NA
V gene: TRBV5-1
CDR3 protein: CASSTGTGVTFF
CDR3 DNA: TGCGCCAGCAGCACCGGGACAGGGGTAACTTTCTTT

J gene: TRBJ2-7
D gene: NA
clone size: NA
V gene: TRBV1
CDR3 protein: CTSTYLDRTYYEQYF
CDR3 DNA: TGCACCAGCACATACCTGGACAGGACCTACTACGAGCAGTACTTC

J gene: TRBJ2-7
D gene: TRBD2
clone size: few
V gene: TRBV18
CDR3 protein: CASSPASGARYEQYF
CDR3 DNA: TGTGCCAGCTCACCGGCTAGCGGGGCCAGATACGAGCAGTACTTC

J gene: TRBJ2-7
D gene: TRBD2
clone size: few
V gene: TRBV7-9
CDR3 protein: CASRPTSGHSYEQYF
CDR3 DNA: TGTGCCAGCAGACCGACTAGCGGGCATTCCTACGAGCAGTACTTC

J gene: TRBJ1-1
D gene: NA
clone size: NA
V gene: TRBV7-9
CDR3 protein: CASRPGVAEAFF
CDR3 DNA: TGTGCCAGCAGACCGGGAGTCGCTGAAGCTTTCTTT

J gene: TRBJ1-4
D gene: NA
clone size: NA
V gene: TRBV6-1
CDR3 protein: CASTPGLNRNEKLFF
CDR3 DNA: TGTGCCAGCACCCCGGGACTAAATCGGAATGAAAAACTGTTTTTT

J gene: TRBJ2-3
D gene: TRBD2
clone size: once
V gene: TRBV4-1
CDR3 protein: CASRQSPVSGTSTDTQYF
CDR3 DNA: TGCGCCAGCAGACAGAGCCCTGTTAGCGGGACTAGCACAGATACGCAGTATTTT

J gene: TRBJ1-6
D gene: NA
clone size: few
V gene: TRBV15
CDR3 protein: CATSPGGVLGRHF
CDR3 DNA: TGTGCCACCAGCCCTGGGGGGGTTCTTGGACGCCACTTT

J gene: TRBJ1-1
D gene: NA
clone size: NA
V gene: TRBV29-1
CDR3 protein: CSVEVGEGTEAFF
CDR3 DNA: TGCAGCGTTGAGGTAGGGGAGGGCACTGAAGCTTTCTTT

J gene: TRBJ2-7
D gene: TRBD1
clone size: few
V gene: TRBV19
CDR3 protein: CASSTPDRGSYEQYF
CDR3 DNA: TGTGCCAGTAGTACTCCGGACAGGGGGAGCTACGAGCAGTACTTC

J gene: TRBJ2-7
D gene: TRBD2
clone size: NA
V gene: TRBV5-6
CDR3 protein: CASSKRLAESYEQYF
CDR3 DNA: TGTGCCAGCAGCAAAAGACTAGCGGAAAGCTACGAGCAGTACTTC

J gene: TRBJ2-1
D gene: NA
clone size: NA
V gene: TRBV14
CDR3 protein: CASSPLSEDNEQFF
CDR3 DNA: TGTGCCAGCAGCCCCCTTTCGGAGGATAATGAGCAGTTCTTC

J gene: TRBJ2-3
D gene: NA
clone size: NA
V gene: TRBV5-1
CDR3 protein: CASSPDLAGHTDTQYF
CDR3 DNA: TGCGCCAGCAGCCCCGACTTGGCGGGGCACACAGATACGCAGTATTTT

J gene: TRBJ2-3
D gene: NA
clone size: few
V gene: TRBV4-2
CDR3 protein: CASSQTQDTQYF
CDR3 DNA: TGTGCCAGCAGCCAAACTCAGGATACGCAGTATTTT

J gene: TRBJ2-3
D gene: TRBD2
clone size: NA
V gene: TRBV6-6
CDR3 protein: CASSVAGALTDTQYF
CDR3 DNA: TGTGCCAGCAGTGTAGCGGGGGCCCTCACAGATACGCAGTATTTT

J gene: TRBJ2-7
D gene: TRBD2
clone size: few
V gene: TRBV2
CDR3 protein: CASSRASGSYEQYF
CDR3 DNA: TGTGCCAGCAGTAGGGCTAGCGGGTCCTACGAGCAGTACTTC

J gene: TRBJ1-6
D gene: TRBD1
clone size: NA
V gene: TRBV5-1
CDR3 protein: CASSLGTGDASPLHF
CDR3 DNA: TGCGCCAGCAGCTTGGGCACAGGGGACGCGTCACCCCTCCACTTT

J gene: TRBJ2-7
D gene: TRBD1
clone size: NA
V gene: TRBV27
CDR3 protein: CASSSRAGGYEQYF
CDR3 DNA: TGTGCCAGCAGTTCCCGGGCAGGGGGCTACGAGCAGTACTTC

J gene: TRBJ1-3
D gene: NA
clone size: NA
V gene: TRBV30
CDR3 protein: CAWDPTGFSGNTIYF
CDR3 DNA: TGTGCCTGGGACCCTACAGGATTCTCTGGAAACACCATATATTTT

J gene: TRBJ2-3
D gene: NA
clone size: once
V gene: TRBV11-3
CDR3 protein: CASSSPRDLSTDTQYF
CDR3 DNA: TGTGCCAGCAGCAGCCCCAGGGACCTTAGCACAGATACGCAGTATTTT

J gene: TRBJ1-1
D gene: NA
clone size: NA
V gene: TRBV18
CDR3 protein: CASSPPRAANTEAFF
CDR3 DNA: TGTGCCAGCTCACCACCCAGGGCGGCGAACACTGAAGCTTTCTTT

J gene: TRBJ2-5
D gene: NA
clone size: NA
V gene: TRBV4-1
CDR3 protein: CASSQGGAGGETQYF
CDR3 DNA: TGCGCCAGCAGCCAAGGAGGGGCTGGTGGGGAGACCCAGTACTTC

J gene: TRBJ1-3
D gene: TRBD1
clone size: NA
V gene: TRBV19
CDR3 protein: CASSTLNRGPDGNTIYF
CDR3 DNA: TGTGCCAGTAGTACCTTAAACAGGGGGCCGGATGGAAACACCATATATTTT

J gene: TRBJ2-3
D gene: NA
clone size: NA
V gene: TRBV6-1
CDR3 protein: CASSEGITDTQYF
CDR3 DNA: TGTGCCAGCAGTGAAGGGATCACAGATACGCAGTATTTT

J gene: TRBJ2-5
D gene: TRBD2
clone size: NA
V gene: TRBV5-1
CDR3 protein: CASSRGVQETQYF
CDR3 DNA: TGCGCCAGCTCGCGGGGGGTACAAGAGACCCAGTACTTC

J gene: TRBJ1-2
D gene: NA
clone size: NA
V gene: TRBV29-1
CDR3 protein: CSVEDRGYGYTF
CDR3 DNA: TGCAGCGTTGAAGACAGGGGCTATGGCTACACCTTC

J gene: TRBJ2-1
D gene: TRBD2
clone size: NA
V gene: TRBV11-2
CDR3 protein: CASSWVVAGAGSYNEQFF
CDR3 DNA: TGTGCCAGCAGCTGGGTAGTAGCGGGAGCGGGGTCCTACAATGAGCAGTTCTTC

J gene: TRBJ2-7
D gene: NA
clone size: NA
V gene: TRBV19
CDR3 protein: CASSIGGIAYEQYF
CDR3 DNA: TGTGCCAGTAGTATCGGAGGGATCGCCTACGAGCAGTACTTC

J gene: TRBJ2-5
D gene: TRBD2
clone size: NA
V gene: TRBV11-2
CDR3 protein: CASSLVLATETQYF
CDR3 DNA: TGTGCCAGCAGCTTAGTACTAGCGACAGAGACCCAGTACTTC

J gene: TRBJ1-5
D gene: NA
clone size: NA
V gene: TRBV6-6
CDR3 protein: CASSSPTGSNQPQHF
CDR3 DNA: TGTGCCAGCAGTTCCCCGACAGGTAGCAATCAGCCCCAGCATTTT

J gene: TRBJ1-5
D gene: TRBD1
clone size: NA
V gene: TRBV7-2
CDR3 protein: CASSSLGQGNQPQHF
CDR3 DNA: TGTGCCAGCAGCTCACTTGGACAGGGTAATCAGCCCCAGCATTTT

J gene: TRBJ1-5
D gene: NA
clone size: few
V gene: TRBV19
CDR3 protein: CASSKGRPGSWGNQPQHF
CDR3 DNA: TGTGCCAGTAGTAAGGGTCGGCCAGGGAGTTGGGGCAATCAGCCCCAGCATTTT

J gene: TRBJ2-1
D gene: TRBD2
clone size: NA
V gene: TRBV27
CDR3 protein: CASSLSPSGTSGRLEQFF
CDR3 DNA: TGTGCCAGCAGTTTGTCTCCTTCCGGGACTAGCGGGAGACTAGAGCAGTTCTTC